Below, 27 T cell receptor beta chains from the same sample are listed, as sequenced in a study of CD4 and CD8 cells across lung adenocarcinoma regions. TCRdb recomputed calls from the PCR reads with MiXCR, one row per CDR3 protein. The table lists thousands of distinct CDR3 sequences, about 59% of them singletons, with around 21% in the top ten. Input material: CD8+ T cells from the center of a lung tumor. The receptors were gathered from a female donor with lung adenocarcinoma. The CD4 and CD8 labels of this study may be unreliable.

This clonotype was seen at least ten times. The J gene is TRBJ2-1, the V gene TRBV10-3; TRBD1 matches 11 bases. Germline V gives CDR1 ENHRY, CDR2 SYGVKD. V trimming: 4 bases; J trimming: 8 bases; junction bases outside the gene matches: 10. The CDR3 has 16 amino acids. The CDR3 protein is CAISGDRGNNWDEQFF. In nucleotides, the CDR3 is TGTGCCATCAGTGGGGACAGGGGGAACAATTGGGATGAGCAGTTCTTC.

This clonotype was counted many times. The CDR3 loop is CASRKQEKAFF. The CDR3 DNA reads TGTGCCAGCAGAAAACAGGAGAAAGCTTTCTTT. The chain recombines TRBV6-1 with TRBJ1-1; D is possibly TRBD1 (5 bases). Germline lookup yields CDR1 MNHNS and CDR2 SASEGT. The V end was cut by 6 bases, the J end by 9 bases, with 11 bases between. The CDR3 loop spans 11 amino acids.

The rearrangement links TRBV27 to TRBJ2-5; 10 positions agree with TRBD1. The J call may be faulty, since TRBJ2-7 better matches the DNA end. Germline loops: CDR1 MNHEY, CDR2 SMNVEV (reference sequence). This CDR3 has 15 residues. The CDR3 coding sequence is TGTGCCAGCAGTTTAAGACAGGGGGCCTTCCACGAGCAGTACTTC. This codes for CASSLRQGAFHEQYF.

The chain couples TRBV6-1 to TRBJ1-2, with unresolved D. The CDR3 loop spans 13 amino acids. Germline CDR1 and CDR2: MNHNS and SASEGT. Trimming pared 6 bases from V and 6 bases from J, leaving 14 bases between. CDR3 protein: CASRGRYRDGYTF. The CDR3 DNA follows: TGTGCCAGCAGAGGGCGCTATAGGGATGGCTACACCTTC.

Regarding this clonotype: Here the CDR3 omits its conserved ending phenylalanine or tryptophan, so a read error is the likely source. It is unclear where the CDR3 begins or ends on the DNA, so no DNA is shown, and the CDR3 is as TCRdb lists it. J is TRBJ2-1 and V is TRBV6-1; the table's D call, TRBD1, has no DNA check behind it. Termini included, the CDR3 measures 16 amino acids. Per the germline V gene, CDR1 is MNHNS and CDR2 is SASEGT. The CDR3 is CASSEDGDMAPLHFGA.

In its sample, this clonotype is medium-sized. The rearrangement links TRBV12-3 or TRBV12-4 to TRBJ2-1, with TRBD1 identical over 7 bases. CDR3 length: 14 residues. The V segment lost 7 bases and the J segment 5 bases; nucleotides outside the gene matches: 8. CDR3 amino acids: CASIPGQTNNEQFF. Written as DNA, the CDR3 is TGTGCCAGCATTCCGGGACAGACAAACAATGAGCAGTTCTTC.

At least ten counts were recorded for this clonotype. The chain recombines TRBV7-9 with TRBJ2-1; the match to TRBD1 covers 10 bases. Trimming removed 4 bases from V and 4 bases from J; junction bases left unmatched: 10. Germline CDR1 is SEHNR and CDR2 is FQNEAQ (reference sequence). The CDR3 length is 17 residues. In DNA form, the CDR3 reads TGTGCCAGCAGCTCAAACCGGGACAGGGGTCTGTACAATGAGCAGTTCTTC. It translates to CASSSNRDRGLYNEQFF.

This clonotype is categorized as medium-sized. The rearrangement links TRBV7-2 to TRBJ2-5, with D unresolved. The germline V gene has CDR1 SGHTA and CDR2 FQGNSA. Trimming left V 0 bases short and J 4 bases short, with 6 bases between. The CDR3 consists of 13 residues. The CDR3: CASSLAPRETQYF. CDR3 coding DNA: TGTGCCAGCAGCTTAGCCCCTAGAGAGACCCAGTACTTC.

The V gene is TRBV12-3 or TRBV12-4, the J gene TRBJ2-2; a possible D gene is TRBD1 (6 bases). CDR3 length: 16 residues. V lost 3 bases to trimming and J lost 0 bases, with 11 bases between them. CDR3 amino acids: CASSFWGHTNTGELFF. The CDR3 bases are TGTGCCAGCAGTTTTTGGGGACACACGAACACCGGGGAGCTGTTTTTT.

The gene calls are TRBV7-6 and TRBJ2-1; perhaps D is TRBD1 or TRBD2 (6 bases each). Between the trimmed V and J ends, which lost 8 bases and 12 bases, there was a span of 20 bases. Germline V gives CDR1 SGHVS, CDR2 FNYEAQ. The CDR3 consists of 13 residues. In DNA form, the CDR3 reads TGTGCCAGCCTGCGGGACTGGACAGATGCGCAGTTCTTC. This sequence encodes CASLRDWTDAQFF. Full variable domain (rest looked up from reference TRBV7-6 and TRBJ2-1): GAGVSQSPRYKVTKRGQDVALRCDPISGHVSLYWYRQALGQGPEFLTYFNYEAQQDKSGLPNDRFSAERPEGSISTLTIQRTEQRDSAMYRCASLRDWTDAQFFGPGTRLTVL.

The chain uses TRBV7-3 and TRBJ2-3; no clear D. CDR1 is SGHTA, CDR2 FQGTGA, per germline. The CDR3 totals 14 residues. The CDR3 sequence is CGIRWRRATNTQYF. CDR3 coding DNA: TGTGGCATCAGGTGGCGGAGAGCCACAAACACTCAGTATTTT.

The chain couples TRBV11-3 to TRBJ2-5; 10 bases line up with TRBD2. V lost 1 base and J lost 11; bases outside the gene matches: 22. This CDR3 has 19 residues. The germline gives CDR1 SGHNT, CDR2 YENEEA. The CDR3 region is CASSLGGASGSRLYNEQYF. Here the CDR3 DNA reads TGTGCCAGCAGCTTAGGAGGGGCTAGCGGGAGCCGATTGTACAATGAGCAGTACTTC.

On this clonotype itself: A read error may account for a junction end that differs from germline. The gene calls are TRBV11-2 and TRBJ2-4; the match to TRBD2 covers 8 bases. The CDR3 is 15 amino acids. CDR1 SGHAT and CDR2 FQNNGV come from the germline V gene. The CDR3 region has the DNA TGTGGCAGCGTCTCGGGGGGGGGGCCCATAGACACGCAGTATTTC. This gives the protein CGSVSGGGPIDTQYF. Full variable domain (missing parts from reference TRBV11-2 and TRBJ2-4): EAGVAQSPRYKIIEKRQSVAFWCNPISGHATLYWYQQILGQGPKLLIQFQNNGVVDDSQLPKDRFSAERLKGVDSTLKIQPAKLEDSAVYLCGSVSGGGPIDTQYFGAGTRLSVL.

By share, this clonotype counts as medium-sized (0.01 to 0.1%). The V gene is TRBV7-2, the J gene TRBJ2-5; D ambiguous. The CDR3 totals 14 residues. Trimming removed 1 base at V and 4 bases at J, with 10 bases between. The germline CDR1 and CDR2 sequences are SGHTA and FQGNSA. The CDR3 spells CASSLVTSRETQYF. The CDR3 DNA is TGTGCCAGCAGCTTAGTTACCAGTAGAGAGACCCAGTACTTC.

The chain couples TRBV6-1 to TRBJ2-1; D remains unclear. CDR3 size: 13 residues. Deletions cut 3 bases from V and 5 bases from J, with 8 bases between. Per germline, CDR1 MNHNS and CDR2 SASEGT. CDR3 in amino acids: CASSEATHNEQFF. The CDR3 DNA is TGTGCCAGCAGTGAGGCCACCCACAATGAGCAGTTCTTC.

This clonotype showed up many times. This may arise from a read error, as a much more abundant clone is one base away. This chain uses TRBV27 with TRBJ2-1, with 7 bases fitting TRBD1. Germline V CDR1 and CDR2: MNHEY, SMNVEV (reference sequence). V gave up 6 bases and J gave up 10 bases; unmatched junction bases: 24. The CDR3 extends over 18 amino acids. DNA for the CDR3: TGTGCCAGCAGAAACACAGGGGCCGGTACCGGCAGCTCCTACGAGCAGTTCTTC. This gives the protein CASRNTGAGTGSSYEQFF.

The V gene is TRBV7-2, the J gene TRBJ2-4; 10 bases are shared with TRBD2. TRBJ2-3 explains the end of the DNA better; the J call may be wrong. The CDR3 runs 19 residues. Germline CDR1 and CDR2: SGHTA and FQGNSA. The CDR3 protein is CASSSPSSGGLCAKDTQYF. CDR3 bases: TGTGCCAGCAGTTCCCCAAGTAGCGGGGGGCTGTGTGCCAAAGACACGCAGTATTTT.

This clonotype is labeled as large. V gene TRBV12-5 combines with J gene TRBJ2-1, with D possibly TRBD2 on 6 matching bases. The CDR3 is 14 amino acids. Germline loops: CDR1 LGHNT, CDR2 FRNRAP. Trimming shortened V by 6 bases and J by 9 bases, and 18 bases separated the two germline ends. The CDR3 sequence: CASGPTGETSEQFF. Written as DNA, the CDR3 is TGTGCTAGTGGCCCGACGGGGGAGACAAGTGAGCAGTTCTTC.

On this clonotype: At one end the junction does not follow the germline gene, possibly because of a read error. The chain uses TRBV6-5 and TRBJ2-1; 7 bases are shared with TRBD1. Germline V gene data show CDR1 as MNHEY and CDR2 as SVGAGI. CDR3 size: 16 residues. The CDR3 DNA reads TGTGCCAGCAGTTATAACCGGGACAGATCCTACGGGGAGCTGTTCTTT. Translation gives CASSYNRDRSYGELFF.

This clonotype occurred a few times. The chain recombines TRBV20-1 with TRBJ2-1; D is perhaps TRBD1 or TRBD2 (6 bases each). In germline, CDR1 is DFQATT, CDR2 SNEGSKA (reference sequence). This CDR3 spans 16 amino acids. Trimming pared 6 bases from V and 0 bases from J, leaving 18 bases between. CDR3 region: CSAIEWGADSYNEQFF. The CDR3 nucleotides read TGCAGTGCCATCGAATGGGGGGCAGACTCCTACAATGAGCAGTTCTTC.

This clonotype was seen a few times. The CDR3: CASSTEPLNTEAFF. In DNA form, the CDR3 reads TGCGCCAGCAGCACCGAACCGTTGAACACTGAAGCTTTCTTT. The V gene is TRBV4-1, the J gene TRBJ1-1; D gene ambiguous. Germline V lookup: CDR1 MGHRA, CDR2 YSYEKL. V dropped 5 bases and J dropped 0 bases, with 10 bases sitting between them. This CDR3 is 14 amino acids long.

The gene calls are TRBV12-3 or TRBV12-4 and TRBJ2-1; D assignment may be TRBD1 or TRBD2 (5 bases each). The better agreement between TRBJ2-4 and the DNA end casts doubt on the J call. The CDR3 is made up of 13 amino acids. The CDR3 sequence: CASSLGDQDTQYF. CDR3 in DNA: TGTGCCAGCAGTCTCGGGGACCAGGACACTCAGTACTTC.

This clonotype occurred a few times. V usage is TRBV4-3 and J usage is TRBJ2-2, with unresolved D. CDR3 length: 14 amino acids. V lost 2 bases and J lost 0, with 4 bases in between. Germline assignment: CDR1 LGHNA and CDR2 YSLEER. The CDR3 DNA follows: TGCGCCAGCAGCCAAAGCACGAACACCGGGGAGCTGTTTTTT. This translates into CASSQSTNTGELFF.

This clonotype occurred many times. The CDR3 is CASSLGPPENEKLFF. CDR3 nucleotides: TGTGCCAGCAGCTTGGGCCCCCCCGAGAATGAAAAACTGTTTTTT. The chain joins TRBV5-5 to TRBJ1-4; D is unclear. Germline V gene data show CDR1 as SGHKS and CDR2 as YYEKEE (reference sequence). This CDR3 is built from 15 residues. V was trimmed by 0 bases and J by 5 bases, leaving 11 bases between them.

The chain joins TRBV4-2 to TRBJ2-2; 7 positions match TRBD2. The V and J ends lost 3 bases and 5 bases, in that order; junction bases with no gene match: 12. The CDR3 length is 17 residues. Germline CDR1 LGHNA, CDR2 YNFKEQ. The CDR3 DNA is TGTGCCAGCAGCCAGGGGCCCGGACTAGTTGTGACCGGGGAGCTGTTTTTT. Its translation is CASSQGPGLVVTGELFF.

In its sample, this clonotype ranks as medium-sized. V gene TRBV11-1 combines with J gene TRBJ2-5, with 9 positions matching TRBD1. CDR1 SGHAT and CDR2 FQDESV come from the germline V gene (reference sequence). The CDR3 contains 16 residues. V gave up 6 bases and J gave up 5 bases; unmatched junction bases: 13. The CDR3 loop is CASRRTGTGSVETQYF. The CDR3 bases are TGTGCCAGCAGGCGGACCGGGACAGGGTCGGTTGAGACCCAGTACTTC.

The chain joins TRBV5-6 to TRBJ1-3; no clear D gene. CDR1 and CDR2 from the germline V gene are SGHDT and YYEEEE. The CDR3 has 15 amino acids. With 0 bases removed from V and 0 bases from J, the gap between germline ends came to 7 bases. CDR3: CASSLGATSGNTIYF. The CDR3 DNA reads as TGTGCCAGCAGCTTGGGGGCTACCTCTGGAAACACCATATATTTT.